The 21 T cell receptor beta chains below come from one sample, sequenced in a study of identical twins. A single record per CDR3 protein comes from TCRdb applying MiXCR to the 5' RACE reads. Counted here are 400,000 to 550,000 distinct CDR3 sequences, less than 25% occurring once; the ten biggest clones make up 0.91%. These data were also filed under a second study, of T cells expressing NK-cell markers.

Sequencing was performed on CD4+ T cells sorted from blood. Source of these receptors: a woman between 18 and 30 years old in good health.

The sample holds a few counts of this clonotype. This chain's CDR3 is CAWSGKRRDTEAFF. As DNA, the CDR3 is TGTGCCTGGAGTGGTAAAAGGCGGGACACTGAAGCTTTCTTT. This chain connects TRBV30 to TRBJ1-1; D gene unclear. CDR1 and CDR2 (germline): GTSNPN, SVGIG (reference sequence). This CDR3 has 14 residues. V was pared by 1 base and J by 3 bases, with 12 bases between.

The CDR3, as DNA: TGTGCCAGCAGTTTGCAGGGCTCCCATGGCTACACCTTC. Residues: CASSLQGSHGYTF. The chain has TRBV12-3 or TRBV12-4 and TRBJ1-2, with D perhaps TRBD1 (5 bases). This CDR3 region has 13 residues. The V gene lost 3 bases and the J gene lost 6 bases, with 11 bases spanning the gap.

The genes are TRBV10-3 and TRBJ2-7, with D perhaps TRBD1 (6 bases). Trimming pared 6 bases from V and 6 bases from J, leaving 9 bases between. The germline V gene has CDR1 ENHRY and CDR2 SYGVKD. The CDR3 loop spans 11 amino acids. CDR3 in DNA: TGTGCCATCAGGACAGGAGCCGAGCAGTACTTC. This codes for CAIRTGAEQYF.

The chain is built from TRBV20-1 and TRBJ1-4; 12 bases map to TRBD1. Germline V gene lookup returns CDR1 DFQATT and CDR2 SNEGSKA (reference sequence). V shed 3 bases and J 3 bases; nucleotides not matched to a gene: 5. The CDR3 totals 16 residues. The CDR3 region is CSASRDRGRANEKLFF. The CDR3, as DNA: TGCAGTGCTAGTAGGGACAGGGGGCGGGCTAATGAAAAACTGTTTTTT.

The chain recombines TRBV11-3 with TRBJ2-7; D perhaps matches TRBD2 (6 bases). The length of the CDR3 is 15 residues. In germline, CDR1 is SGHNT, CDR2 YENEEA. The V gene lost 5 bases and the J gene lost 6 bases, with 20 bases spanning the gap. The CDR3, as DNA: TGTGCCAGCAGCCCCGCGGGAAATATACGAGGCGAGCAGTACTTC. As protein: CASSPAGNIRGEQYF.

This clonotype was seen a handful of times. The chain joins TRBV7-6 to TRBJ2-1; TRBD1 matches 7 bases. This CDR3 is built from 14 residues. Germline trimming cut 0 bases from V and 8 bases from J; bases unmatched to any gene: 4. Germline assignment: CDR1 SGHVS and CDR2 FNYEAQ. The CDR3 loop reads CASSLAAQGDEQFF. In DNA form, the CDR3 reads TGTGCCAGCAGCTTAGCCGCCCAGGGGGATGAGCAGTTCTTC.

V gene TRBV2 combines with J gene TRBJ2-1; D not resolved. Germline V gives CDR1 SNHLY, CDR2 FYNNEI. V was pared by 1 base and J by 10 bases, with 8 bases between. The CDR3 is made up of 12 amino acids. The CDR3 DNA sequence: TGTGCCAGCAGTGAAGAATCATGGGAGCAGTTCTTC. This encodes CASSEESWEQFF. The variable domain in full, completed from reference TRBV2 and TRBJ2-1, reads EPEVTQTPSHQVTQMGQEVILRCVPISNHLYFYWYRQILGQKVEFLVSFYNNEISEKSEIFDDQFSVERPDGSNFTLKIRSTKLEDSAMYFCASSEESWEQFFGPGTRLTVL.

The V and J genes are TRBV7-2 and TRBJ1-2; tentatively, D is TRBD1 (6 bases). The V gene's germline CDR1 is SGHTA and CDR2 FQGNSA. The V gene lost 0 bases and the J gene lost 1 base, with 9 bases spanning the gap. This CDR3 spans 15 amino acids. In DNA form, the CDR3 reads TGTGCCAGCAGCTTAGCCCGGGACATTAACTATGGCTACACCTTC. Translating gives CASSLARDINYGYTF.

J is TRBJ2-3 and V is TRBV9, with D uncertain. V lost 0 bases and J 4 bases, leaving 9 bases between the germline ends. There are 14 residues in the CDR3. The germline CDR1 and CDR2 sequences are SGDLS and YYNGEE. Here the CDR3 DNA reads TGTGCCAGCAGCGTAGCCCAGCTACCAGATACGCAGTATTTT. Translation: CASSVAQLPDTQYF.

J is TRBJ1-1 and V is TRBV6-1; a possible D gene is TRBD1 (5 bases). V was shortened by 8 bases and J by 0 bases, with 13 bases between the two germline ends. The CDR3 loop spans 14 amino acids. Germline CDR1 and CDR2: MNHNS and SASEGT. CDR3 loop: CASPRVGLNTEAFF. The CDR3 coding sequence is TGTGCCAGCCCCCGGGTGGGGCTGAACACTGAAGCTTTCTTT.

This clonotype was observed a handful of times. V is TRBV12-3 or TRBV12-4 and J is TRBJ1-3, with a possible D match to TRBD1 (5 bases). The CDR3 has 14 residues. V lost 2 bases and J 4 bases, leaving 9 bases between the germline ends. The DNA for the CDR3 is TGTGCCAGCAGTTTATCAGGGAGGGGAAACACCATATATTTT. It encodes CASSLSGRGNTIYF.

This clonotype was found many times. The CDR3 bases are TGCAGTGCTAGATCCGAAAGCTGGGCCCAGCATTTT. Protein product: CSARSESWAQHF. V is TRBV20-1 and J is TRBJ1-5, with D uncertain. The CDR3 length is 12 residues. V shed 2 bases and J shed 11 bases, with 13 bases lying between them. Germline V gives CDR1 DFQATT, CDR2 SNEGSKA (reference sequence).

V usage is TRBV4-1 and J usage is TRBJ2-7, with D tentatively TRBD2 (5 bases). The CDR3 extends over 14 amino acids. Germline loops: CDR1 MGHRA, CDR2 YSYEKL. Trimming left V 0 bases short and J 6 bases short, with 12 bases between. CDR3 loop: CASSQDGEGGEQYF. The CDR3 region has the DNA TGCGCCAGCAGCCAAGACGGGGAAGGTGGCGAGCAGTACTTC.

The table lists this clonotype with a few counts. The CDR3 is CASSSLPGDRANYGYTF. The CDR3 nucleotides read TGTGCCAGCAGTTCCCTACCGGGGGACAGAGCTAACTATGGCTACACCTTC. The rearrangement links TRBV6-5 to TRBJ1-2, with 7 bases that match TRBD1. Germline CDR1 is MNHEY and CDR2 is SVGAGI. This CDR3 contains 17 residues. Trimming took 4 bases from V and 0 from J; bases not matched to a gene: 11.

This clonotype has just a few counts. The V and J genes are TRBV9 and TRBJ2-3; D might be TRBD1 or TRBD2, each matching 5 bases. The CDR3 contains 13 residues. V lost 3 bases and J 8 bases, leaving 13 bases between the germline ends. The germline V gene encodes CDR1 SGDLS and CDR2 YYNGEE. CDR3 protein: CASSAGTQGTQYF. The CDR3 nucleotides read TGTGCCAGCAGCGCGGGGACCCAGGGTACGCAGTATTTT.

This clonotype was counted between two and nine times. V and J are TRBV6-5 and TRBJ1-2, with D possibly TRBD1 on 5 matching bases. The V end lost 2 bases, the J end lost 5 bases, and 12 bases lay between the germline ends. The CDR3 extends over 14 amino acids. Germline CDR1 reads MNHEY; CDR2 reads SVGAGI. CDR3 region: CASSYLGARYGYTF. CDR3 bases: TGTGCCAGCAGTTACCTTGGGGCGCGTTATGGCTACACCTTC.

This clonotype was observed at least ten times. The rearrangement uses TRBV5-6 and TRBJ2-5; 8 bases fit TRBD1. The CDR3 runs to 16 residues. V shed 0 bases, J shed 5 bases, and the junction held 9 bases outside the gene matches. CDR1 is SGHDT and CDR2 is YYEEEE in the germline V gene. The CDR3 spells CASSLDSGTGVETQYF. CDR3 sequence (DNA): TGTGCCAGCAGCTTGGACTCCGGGACAGGTGTGGAGACCCAGTACTTC.

J is TRBJ2-1 and V is TRBV20-1, with TRBD2 matching over 8 bases. Germline CDR1 DFQATT, CDR2 SNEGSKA (reference sequence). Losses at the gene ends were 7 bases for V and 7 bases for J; bases not matched to a gene: 9. This CDR3 spans 13 amino acids. CDR3 DNA sequence: TGCAGTGTTGGGACTAGGTCCCTAAATGAGCAGTTCTTC. Its protein product is CSVGTRSLNEQFF.

This clonotype was observed a few times. The CDR3 DNA is TGCAGTGCTAGCCGGGGACAGGGCTACGAGCAGTACTTC. The encoded protein is CSASRGQGYEQYF. The V and J genes are TRBV20-1 and TRBJ2-7; 9 nucleotides agree with TRBD1. Germline CDR1 and CDR2: DFQATT and SNEGSKA (reference sequence). This CDR3 comprises 13 residues. J gave up 3 bases and V 3 bases, and 3 bases lay outside the gene matches.

The gene calls are TRBV3-1 and TRBJ2-7; 7 nucleotides match TRBD1. This CDR3 is built from 17 residues. V shed 3 bases and J 0 bases; nucleotides not matched to a gene: 11. Per germline, CDR1 LGHDT and CDR2 YNNKEL (reference sequence). The CDR3 sequence: CASSQGYRGPRSYEQYF. Written as DNA, the CDR3 is TGTGCCAGCAGCCAGGGATACAGGGGACCCCGCTCCTACGAGCAGTACTTC.

The V and J genes are TRBV18 and TRBJ2-5; D remains ambiguous. The V and J ends lost 5 bases and 1 base respectively, with 8 bases between them. Germline V gives CDR1 KGHSH, CDR2 LQKENI. The CDR3 is 13 amino acids. The CDR3 nucleotides read TGTGCCAGCTCATCCGTTGTCCAAGAGACCCAGTACTTC. Its translation is CASSSVVQETQYF.